The rows below give T cell receptor beta chains drawn from one sample of a study of blood T cell repertoires in COVID-19. The protocol was immunoSEQ multiplex PCR, while the TCRdb copy is restricted to in-frame clones and leaves out a portion. The sample has about 490,000 clones; approximately 85% are singletons. The specimen was peripheral blood. All receptors derive from a human donor in a cohort sampled during active COVID-19. Each CDR3 is given with its conserved first and last residue. The D gene is left open where the match is weak. The size entry is marked missing in some rows and otherwise reads once, few, many or a size class.

d_call	clone_size	v_call	j_call	cdr3_nt	cdr3_aa
NA	once	TRBV5-4	TRBJ1-1	TGTGCCAGCAGCGGGCGGGGAGACCGCATGAACACTGAAGCTTTCTTT	CASSGRGDRMNTEAFF
NA	once	TRBV4-3	TRBJ2-1	TGCGCCAGCAGCCAAGAATACGCGGTACGATGGAATGAGCAGTTCTTC	CASSQEYAVRWNEQFF
TRBD1	NA	TRBV7-2	TRBJ1-2	TGTGCCAGCAGCCTCGACAGGGTACCTAACTATGGCTACACCTTC	CASSLDRVPNYGYTF
TRBD2	once	TRBV11-2	TRBJ2-3	TGTGCCAGCGGGCGGGGGACAGATACGCAGTATTTT	CASGRGTDTQYF
TRBD1	NA	TRBV29-1	TRBJ2-7	TGCAGCGTTGATGGGACAGGGGGCGCAGCGCAGTACTTC	CSVDGTGGAAQYF
TRBD2	NA	TRBV11-1	TRBJ2-5	TGTGCCAGCAGCCCGAGCGGGGTTCAAGAGACCCAGTACTTC	CASSPSGVQETQYF
TRBD1	NA	TRBV19	TRBJ1-5	TGTGCCAGTAGTAAGGTGCGACAGGGAGGCAATCAGCCCCAGCATTTT	CASSKVRQGGNQPQHF
TRBD1	NA	TRBV19	TRBJ1-6	TGTGCCAGTACCGAGAGGGACAGGGGTAATTCACCCCTCCACTTT	CASTERDRGNSPLHF
NA	once	TRBV27	TRBJ1-1	TGTGCCAGCAGTTCGACAGGTTGGAACACTGAAGCTTTCTTT	CASSSTGWNTEAFF
NA	few	TRBV6-6	TRBJ1-1	TGTGCCAGCAGGCCGAAGGGGTTGAACACTGAAGCTTTCTTT	CASRPKGLNTEAFF
NA	once	TRBV10-3	TRBJ1-1	TGTGCCATCAGGGCCGGGAGGCCAAACACTGAAGCTTTCTTT	CAIRAGRPNTEAFF
TRBD1	NA	TRBV15	TRBJ1-5	TGTGCCACCGCCAGGGGGTATAGCAATCAGCCCCAGCATTTT	CATARGYSNQPQHF
TRBD1	NA	TRBV7-9	TRBJ2-7	TGTGCCAGCAGCTGGAGTCCCGGGACAGAAGCCTACGAGCAGTACTTC	CASSWSPGTEAYEQYF
TRBD1	once	TRBV6-2/TRBV6-3	TRBJ2-7	TGTGCCAGCAGTTGGGACAGGGTTGGCGAGCAGTACTTC	CASSWDRVGEQYF
TRBD1	NA	TRBV13	TRBJ2-3	TGTGCCAGCAGCCCAGGGGGCCCAGATACGCAGTATTTT	CASSPGGPDTQYF
TRBD2	NA	TRBV10-3	TRBJ2-5	TGTGCCATCGGGGGGGTAACGCAAGAGACCCAGTACTTC	CAIGGVTQETQYF
TRBD2	NA	TRBV28	TRBJ2-7	TGTGCCAGCACCGGGACTAGCGGTTTCTCCTACGAGCAGTACTTC	CASTGTSGFSYEQYF
TRBD1	NA	TRBV19	TRBJ1-1	TGTGCCAGTAGTTCTCTCAGGGGGCTCGGTGAAGCTTTCTTT	CASSSLRGLGEAFF
TRBD1	NA	TRBV30	TRBJ2-7	TGTGCCTGGAGGAGGGGGGGGACAGGGGCCTACGAGCAGTACTTC	CAWRRGGTGAYEQYF
NA	once	TRBV10-3	TRBJ2-3	TGTGCCATCAGTGAGTTCCAGAATAGCAATACGCAGTATTTT	CAISEFQNSNTQYF
NA	NA	TRBV6-5	TRBJ2-7	TGTGCCAGCAGGGGGAGCGGAACCTACGAGCAGTACTTC	CASRGSGTYEQYF
TRBD1	NA	TRBV6-2/TRBV6-3	TRBJ2-3	TGTGCCAGCAGTTCGCTCGGGACAGGGGAAACAGATACGCAGTATTTT	CASSSLGTGETDTQYF
TRBD2	NA	TRBV5-4	TRBJ2-7	TGTGCCAGCAGAATGGGACTAGCGGGAGCATCCGAGCAGTACTTC	CASRMGLAGASEQYF
TRBD1	NA	TRBV9	TRBJ1-1	TGTGCCAGCACCCGGGACAGGGGGCCAGCTTTCTTT	CASTRDRGPAFF
NA	NA	TRBV7-3	TRBJ2-1	TGTGCCAGCAGCCCCGGTAGCGTCAATGAGCAGTTCTTC	CASSPGSVNEQFF
NA	NA	TRBV9	TRBJ1-3	TGTGCCAGCAGCGAACAGGGAGAGGGAAACACCATATATTTT	CASSEQGEGNTIYF
NA	NA	TRBV7-9	TRBJ1-1	TGTGCCAGCAGCCTTACACCAGCGTTTGAAGCTTTCTTT	CASSLTPAFEAFF
TRBD2	once	TRBV10-1	TRBJ2-7	TGCGCCAGCAGTGAGAAGGGGAGGGAAACTTACCTAATTACCTACGAGCAGTACTTC	CASSEKGRETYLITYEQYF
NA	NA	TRBV19	TRBJ1-2	TGTGCCAGTAGTACAGGAGCAGGACAGAATATGTACGGCTACACCTTC	CASSTGAGQNMYGYTF
TRBD1	NA	TRBV5-6	TRBJ1-2	TGTGCCAGCAGCCGAGGGGACAGGGCGGAAGGTGGCTACACCTTC	CASSRGDRAEGGYTF
TRBD1	NA	TRBV6-5	TRBJ1-5	TGTGCCAGCAGTTACGACAGGGACAATCAGCCCCAGCATTTT	CASSYDRDNQPQHF
TRBD2	NA	TRBV5-1	TRBJ2-7	TGCGCCAGCAGCTCTGGGGCGGGACTAGTATCCGACGAGCAGTACTTC	CASSSGAGLVSDEQYF
TRBD1	NA	TRBV28	TRBJ2-1	TGTGCCAGCACCTGGGGAACAGGGGGCAAAAATGAGCAGTTCTTC	CASTWGTGGKNEQFF
TRBD1	NA	TRBV29-1	TRBJ1-5	TGCAGCGCTACGACAGGGGGCAATCAGCCCCAGCATTTT	CSATTGGNQPQHF
TRBD2	NA	TRBV7-2	TRBJ2-7	TGTGCCAGCAGCCAAGGGACTACCATCAATTACGAGCAGTACTTC	CASSQGTTINYEQYF
TRBD1	NA	TRBV11-2	TRBJ2-7	TGTGCCAGCAGCTGGACAGGGGAGCACGAGCAGTACTTC	CASSWTGEHEQYF
NA	NA	TRBV6-5	TRBJ2-1	TGTGCCAGCAGCCCGGTGACTAGATCCGGGCAGTTCTTC	CASSPVTRSGQFF
NA	once	TRBV6-5	TRBJ1-2	TGTGCCAGCAGTTACACGCGAGGGGGTAGCTATGGCTACACCTTC	CASSYTRGGSYGYTF
NA	NA	TRBV9	TRBJ1-2	TGTGCCAGCAGCCCGCTAGAGGGGGGGGATGGCTACACCTTC	CASSPLEGGDGYTF